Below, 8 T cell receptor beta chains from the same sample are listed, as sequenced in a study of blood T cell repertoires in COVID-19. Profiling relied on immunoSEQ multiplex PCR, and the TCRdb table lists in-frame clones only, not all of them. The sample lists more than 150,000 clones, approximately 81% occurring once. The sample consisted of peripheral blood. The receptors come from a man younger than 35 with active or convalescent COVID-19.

CDR3 in amino acids: CAISDPGLLGQETQYF. DNA of the CDR3: TGTGCCATCAGTGATCCGGGACTTTTGGGCCAAGAGACCCAGTACTTC. The V and J genes are TRBV10-3 and TRBJ2-5; possibly TRBD2 for D (6 bases). The CDR3 is 16 residues long. Germline CDR1 reads ENHRY; CDR2 reads SYGVKD. Trimming cost V 3 bases and J 1 base, with 15 bases left between them.

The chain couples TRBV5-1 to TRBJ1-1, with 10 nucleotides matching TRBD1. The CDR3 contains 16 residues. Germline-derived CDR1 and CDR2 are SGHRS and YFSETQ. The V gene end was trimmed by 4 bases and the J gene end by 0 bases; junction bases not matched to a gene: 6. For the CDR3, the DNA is TGCGCCAGCAGCCCGGGACAGGGGAATATGAACACTGAAGCTTTCTTT. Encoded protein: CASSPGQGNMNTEAFF.

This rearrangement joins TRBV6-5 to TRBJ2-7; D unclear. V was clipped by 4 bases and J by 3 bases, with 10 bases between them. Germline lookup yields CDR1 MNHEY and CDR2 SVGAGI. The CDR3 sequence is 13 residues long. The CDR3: CASSFGQLYEQYF. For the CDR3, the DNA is TGTGCCAGCAGTTTTGGGCAGCTCTACGAGCAGTACTTC.

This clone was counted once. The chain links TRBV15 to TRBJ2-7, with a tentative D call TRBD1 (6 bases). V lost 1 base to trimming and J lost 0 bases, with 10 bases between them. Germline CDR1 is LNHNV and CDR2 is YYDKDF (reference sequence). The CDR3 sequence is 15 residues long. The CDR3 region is CATSRASTGSYEQYF. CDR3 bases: TGTGCCACCAGCAGAGCATCGACAGGCTCCTACGAGCAGTACTTC.

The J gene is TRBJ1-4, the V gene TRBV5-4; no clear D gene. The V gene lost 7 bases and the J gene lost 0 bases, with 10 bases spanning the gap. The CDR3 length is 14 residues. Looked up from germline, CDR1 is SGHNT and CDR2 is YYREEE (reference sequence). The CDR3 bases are TGTGCCAGCGCCCCAGATGCAACTAATGAAAAACTGTTTTTT. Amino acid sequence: CASAPDATNEKLFF.

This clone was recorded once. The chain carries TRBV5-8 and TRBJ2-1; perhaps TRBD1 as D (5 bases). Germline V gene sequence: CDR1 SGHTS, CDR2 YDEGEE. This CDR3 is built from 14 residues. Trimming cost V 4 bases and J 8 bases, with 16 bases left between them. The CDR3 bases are TGTGCCAGCAGCAGGGTCTGGGGCAGTGATGAGCAGTTCTTC. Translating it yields CASSRVWGSDEQFF. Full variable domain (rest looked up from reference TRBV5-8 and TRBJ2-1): EAGVTQSPTHLIKTRGQQATLRCSPISGHTSVYWYQQALGLGLQFLLWYDEGEERNRGNFPPRFSGRQFPNYSSELNVNALELEDSALYLCASSRVWGSDEQFFGPGTRLTVL.

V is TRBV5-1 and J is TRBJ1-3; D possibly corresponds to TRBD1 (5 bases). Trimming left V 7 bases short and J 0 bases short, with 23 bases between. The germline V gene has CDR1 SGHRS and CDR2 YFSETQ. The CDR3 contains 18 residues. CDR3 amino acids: CASAPTALQELSGNTIYF. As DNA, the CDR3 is TGCGCCAGCGCACCTACCGCCCTACAGGAGCTCTCTGGAAACACCATATATTTT.

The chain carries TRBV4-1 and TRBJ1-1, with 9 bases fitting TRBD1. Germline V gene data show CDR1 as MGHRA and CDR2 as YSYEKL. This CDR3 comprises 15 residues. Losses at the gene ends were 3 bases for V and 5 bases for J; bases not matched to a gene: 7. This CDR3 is CASSQGQGPMTEAFF. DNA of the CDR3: TGCGCCAGCAGCCAGGGACAGGGACCGATGACTGAAGCTTTCTTT.